Shown below are 18 T cell receptor beta chains from a single sample sequenced in a study of T-cell reconstitution after alpha-beta-depleted transplantation in children. Unique molecular identifiers were built into the TCRbeta library. TCRdb reanalysed the PCR reads using MiXCR and keeps one entry per CDR3 protein. The sample shows around 700,000 distinct CDR3 sequences, around 13% of them seen only once. Sample: PBMCs, taken before TCRalphabeta/CD19-depleted stem cell transplant. The receptors were sampled from a girl aged 2-9 years with congenital amegakaryocytic thrombocytopenia, due to receive a stem cell transplant.

V usage is TRBV20-1 and J usage is TRBJ1-2; D not certain. Germline V gives CDR1 DFQATT, CDR2 SNEGSKA (reference sequence). This CDR3 contains 13 residues. The V gene lost 0 bases and the J gene lost 5 bases, with 10 bases spanning the gap. Here the CDR3 DNA reads TGCAGTGCTAGAGACCGGAACGGGTATGGCTACACCTTC. It translates to CSARDRNGYGYTF.

This clonotype was detected ten times or more. The chain employs TRBV25-1 and TRBJ2-7; a weak D match, TRBD2 (6 bases). V was pared by 7 bases and J by 3 bases, with 10 bases between. The germline CDR1 and CDR2 sequences are MGHDK and SYGVNS. The CDR3 runs 12 residues. In DNA form, the CDR3 reads TGTGCCAGCATGGGACTCTACTACGAGCAGTACTTC. This encodes CASMGLYYEQYF.

This clonotype was detected ten times or more. The rearrangement uses TRBV20-1 and TRBJ2-7; D possibly corresponds to TRBD2 (5 bases). This CDR3 is built from 11 residues. Trimming pared 2 bases from V and 6 bases from J, leaving 8 bases between. The germline CDR1 and CDR2 sequences are DFQATT and SNEGSKA (reference sequence). This CDR3 is CSARLAGEQYF. The CDR3 region has the DNA TGCAGTGCTAGACTAGCCGGCGAGCAGTACTTC.

The chain is built from TRBV24-1 and TRBJ2-1; 9 nucleotides match TRBD1. V lost 2 bases and J lost 5; bases outside the gene matches: 6. Germline V gene lookup returns CDR1 KGHDR and CDR2 SFDVKD. The CDR3 length is 16 residues. CDR3: CATSDSGQGKNNEQFF. The CDR3, as DNA: TGTGCCACCAGTGATTCCGGACAGGGGAAAAACAATGAGCAGTTCTTC.

The gene calls are TRBV3-1 and TRBJ2-1; possibly TRBD1 for D (5 bases). The V end was cut by 1 base, the J end by 6 bases, with 16 bases between. CDR3 length equals 16 residues. Germline V gene lookup returns CDR1 LGHDT and CDR2 YNNKEL (reference sequence). The CDR3 DNA reads as TGTGCCAGCAGCCAAGTTTCAGGGCCCTTAACCAATGAGCAGTTCTTC. Translation gives CASSQVSGPLTNEQFF.

This chain links TRBV7-3 with TRBJ2-5; D perhaps matches TRBD2 (6 bases). Germline V gives CDR1 SGHTA, CDR2 FQGTGA. The CDR3 is 14 residues long. V was clipped by 3 bases and J by 4 bases, with 12 bases between them. The CDR3 sequence is CASSLGGVPETQYF. The CDR3 region has the DNA TGTGCCAGCAGCTTGGGCGGGGTACCAGAGACCCAGTACTTC.

Many counts were recorded for this clonotype. The V gene is TRBV29-1, the J gene TRBJ2-3; D tentatively fits TRBD1 or TRBD2 (7 bases each). Germline assignment: CDR1 SQVTM and CDR2 ANQGSEA. Trimming removed 8 bases from V and 0 bases from J, with 21 bases in between. This CDR3 is 16 amino acids long. CDR3 sequence reads: CSLGGGDRASTDTQYF. The CDR3 DNA reads as TGCAGCTTAGGAGGGGGGGACAGAGCTAGCACAGATACGCAGTATTTT.

The chain carries TRBV28 and TRBJ2-7; either TRBD1 or TRBD2 may supply D (5 bases each). Trimming cost V 0 bases and J 4 bases, with 10 bases left between them. Germline CDR1 reads MDHEN; CDR2 reads SYDVKM. The CDR3 sequence is 14 residues long. CDR3 bases: TGTGCCAGCAGTTTATGGGGGGTTCAGTACGAGCAGTACTTC. Amino acids: CASSLWGVQYEQYF.

This clonotype was recorded many times. The chain joins TRBV12-3 or TRBV12-4 to TRBJ2-1; maybe TRBD2 (5 bases). V was shortened by 0 bases and J by 9 bases, with 9 bases between the two germline ends. The CDR3 runs to 13 residues. For the CDR3, the DNA is TGTGCCAGCAGTTTAGCGCAGGAGGCTGAGCAGTTCTTC. This translates into CASSLAQEAEQFF.

This clonotype was seen at least ten times. V gene TRBV10-3 combines with J gene TRBJ2-2; a possible D gene is TRBD2 (5 bases). CDR1 is ENHRY, CDR2 SYGVKD, per germline. V shed 3 bases and J shed 3 bases, with 14 bases lying between them. The CDR3 length is 16 residues. The CDR3 nucleotides are TGTGCCATCAGTGATGAAGGGAGTTGGGACACCGGGGAGCTGTTTTTT. Translation gives CAISDEGSWDTGELFF.

This clonotype has ten or more counts. The chain is built from TRBV5-1 and TRBJ2-2, with D possibly TRBD2 on 5 matching bases. The length of the CDR3 is 15 residues. Trimming stripped 2 bases from V and 0 bases from J, with 8 bases between. CDR1 SGHRS and CDR2 YFSETQ come from the germline V gene. This CDR3 reads CASSFSGPNTGELFF. CDR3 sequence (DNA): TGCGCCAGCAGCTTCAGCGGACCGAACACCGGGGAGCTGTTTTTT.

This chain connects TRBV7-2 to TRBJ1-1; D unresolved. CDR3 length: 14 residues. V dropped 6 bases and J dropped 3 bases, with 14 bases sitting between them. CDR1 and CDR2 (germline): SGHTA, FQGNSA. CDR3 sequence: CASRVLEGHTEAFF. The CDR3 DNA follows: TGTGCCAGCAGGGTTCTAGAAGGGCACACTGAAGCTTTCTTT. Together with reference TRBV7-2 and TRBJ1-1, the CDR3 gives the full variable domain: GAGVSQSPSNKVTEKGKDVELRCDPISGHTALYWYRQSLGQGLEFLIYFQGNSAPDKSGLPSDRFSAERTGGSVSTLTIQRTQQEDSAVYLCASRVLEGHTEAFFGQGTRLTVV.

There are many counts of this clonotype. The V gene is TRBV10-3, the J gene TRBJ1-1; D unclear. The CDR3 consists of 13 residues. The ends were cut back, 8 bases at V and 1 base at J, with 11 bases in the middle. Looked up from germline, CDR1 is ENHRY and CDR2 is SYGVKD. The CDR3 nucleotides read TGTGCCATCCAGGATACGCCGAACACTGAAGCTTTCTTT. It codes for CAIQDTPNTEAFF.

This clonotype was picked up a small number of times. The chain combines TRBV19 with TRBJ1-1; tentative D call: TRBD1 (5 bases). Looked up from germline, CDR1 is LNHDA and CDR2 is SQIVND (reference sequence). The CDR3 is 13 amino acids. V was cut by 7 bases and J by 2 bases, with 11 bases left in between. CDR3 amino acids: CASTRRDNTEAFF. CDR3 sequence (DNA): TGTGCCAGTACCCGCCGGGACAACACTGAAGCTTTCTTT.

The J gene is TRBJ2-1, the V gene TRBV20-1; TRBD2 might be the D (6 bases). Germline CDR1 and CDR2: DFQATT and SNEGSKA (reference sequence). Trimming took off 6 bases at V and 2 bases at J, with 11 bases between the two ends. CDR3 length: 13 amino acids. This chain's CDR3 is CSAWSGPYNEQFF. CDR3 DNA: TGCAGTGCATGGAGCGGGCCCTACAATGAGCAGTTCTTC.

Of note for this clonotype: A clone one base away is much larger, so this may be a read error. The rearrangement links TRBV4-1 to TRBJ2-1; no clear D. Germline lookup yields CDR1 MGHRA and CDR2 YSYEKL. The CDR3 contains 13 residues. CDR3 bases: TGCGCCACCAGCCATGCCTTGGCCGATGAGCAGTTCTTC. The encoded protein is CATSHALADEQFF.

This clonotype was seen many times. The rearrangement joins TRBV29-1 to TRBJ2-7; no clear D gene. V gave up 5 bases and J gave up 5 bases, with 16 bases separating them. The CDR3 length is 13 residues. The V gene's germline CDR1 is SQVTM and CDR2 ANQGSEA. The CDR3 region is CSVSPGPQHEQYF. The CDR3 DNA is TGCAGCGTTAGTCCCGGGCCACAACACGAGCAGTACTTC.

The chain uses TRBV20-1 and TRBJ2-7, with D possibly TRBD2 on 6 matching bases. The CDR3 length is 17 residues. From germline, CDR1 is DFQATT and CDR2 SNEGSKA (reference sequence). V was cut by 1 base and J by 0 bases, with 19 bases left in between. The CDR3 here is CSARGNGRGASSYEQYF. The CDR3 DNA is TGCAGTGCTAGAGGGAACGGGAGAGGGGCCAGCTCCTACGAGCAGTACTTC.